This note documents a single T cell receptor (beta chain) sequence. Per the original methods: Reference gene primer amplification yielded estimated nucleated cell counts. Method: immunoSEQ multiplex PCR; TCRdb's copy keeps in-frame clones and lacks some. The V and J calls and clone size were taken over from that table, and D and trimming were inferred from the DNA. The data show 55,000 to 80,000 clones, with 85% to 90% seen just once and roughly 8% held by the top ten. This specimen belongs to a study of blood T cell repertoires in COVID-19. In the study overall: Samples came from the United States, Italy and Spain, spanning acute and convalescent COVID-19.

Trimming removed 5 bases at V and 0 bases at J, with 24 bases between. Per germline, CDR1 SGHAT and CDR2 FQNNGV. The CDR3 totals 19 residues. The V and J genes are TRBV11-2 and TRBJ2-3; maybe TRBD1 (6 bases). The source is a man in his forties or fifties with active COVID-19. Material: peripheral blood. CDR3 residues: CASSPNTRGTPRSTDTQYF. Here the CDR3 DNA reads TGTGCCAGCAGCCCGAATACGAGAGGGACACCTAGGAGCACAGATACGCAGTATTTT. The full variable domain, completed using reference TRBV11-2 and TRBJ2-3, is EAGVAQSPRYKIIEKRQSVAFWCNPISGHATLYWYQQILGQGPKLLIQFQNNGVVDDSQLPKDRFSAERLKGVDSTLKIQPAKLEDSAVYLCASSPNTRGTPRSTDTQYFGPGTRLTVL.